This entry lists 10 T cell receptor beta chains sequenced from one sample in a study of blood T cell repertoires in COVID-19. Sequencing used immunoSEQ multiplex PCR; TCRdb keeps in-frame clones, though not all of them. Found here are 97,000 or so clones, approximately 84% of them singletons; the top ten hold 4% to 5.5%. The sequenced material came from peripheral blood. The receptors originated from a human donor in a cohort sampled during active COVID-19.

This chain uses TRBV4-2 with TRBJ2-2; D is possibly TRBD2 (6 bases). The CDR3 totals 15 residues. The germline V and J ends were trimmed by 4 bases and 0 bases, with 9 bases remaining between them. Germline CDR1 and CDR2: LGHNA and YNFKEQ. The CDR3 DNA reads as TGTGCCAGCAGCCGGGAGGCTTCGAACACCGGGGAGCTGTTTTTT. This translates into CASSREASNTGELFF.

Notes on this clone: One end of the junction does not line up with germline, which may come from a read error. This chain's CDR3 is CGGGNTNTGELFF. The CDR3 DNA reads TGCGGCGGAGGGAACACGAACACCGGGGAGCTGTTTTTT. The chain recombines TRBV7-8 with TRBJ2-2; possibly TRBD2 for D (6 bases). Germline CDR1 and CDR2: SGHVS and FQNEAQ. This CDR3 is built from 13 residues. The entire variable domain, with the rest obtained from reference TRBV7-8 and TRBJ2-2, is as follows: GAGVSQSPRYKVAKRGQDVALRCDPISGHVSLFWYQQALGQGPEFLTYFQNEAQLDKSGLPSDRFFAERPEGSVSTLKIQRTQQEDSAVYLCGGGNTNTGELFFGEGSRLTVL.

The chain employs TRBV30 and TRBJ1-5; 9 positions match TRBD1. With V trimmed by 5 bases and J by 10 bases, 9 bases remained unmatched. Per germline, CDR1 GTSNPN and CDR2 SVGIG (reference sequence). The CDR3 loop spans 13 amino acids. CDR3 sequence: CAWSGTGSHPQHF. CDR3 in DNA: TGTGCCTGGTCCGGGACAGGGAGTCACCCCCAGCATTTT. Based on the CDR3 plus reference TRBV30 and TRBJ1-5, the full variable domain is SQTIHQWPATLVQPVGSPLSLECTVEGTSNPNLYWYRQAAGRGLQLLFYSVGIGQISSEVPQNLSASRPQDRQFILSSKKLLLSDSGFYLCAWSGTGSHPQHFGDGTRLSIL.

CDR3 nucleotide sequence: TGTGCCAGCAGCCAAGAGCTAGAGCGGGGGGTTCCCCCCGCCTACGAGCAGTACTTC. Its translation: CASSQELERGVPPAYEQYF. V is TRBV4-2 and J is TRBJ2-7; 9 positions match TRBD2. Germline V gene sequence: CDR1 LGHNA, CDR2 YNFKEQ. Germline trimming cut 0 bases from V and 2 bases from J; bases unmatched to any gene: 14. CDR3 length: 19 amino acids.

This sequence joins TRBV5-4 and TRBJ2-5, with a possible D match to TRBD2 (6 bases). The germline gives CDR1 SGHNT, CDR2 YYREEE (reference sequence). This CDR3 is built from 14 residues. Trimming removed 0 bases from V and 4 bases from J, with 10 bases in between. The CDR3, as DNA: TGTGCCAGCAGCTTGGCTTCCGGGGGAGAGACCCAGTACTTC. Translated: CASSLASGGETQYF. Using reference TRBV5-4 and TRBJ2-5 for the parts outside the CDR3, the full variable domain is ETGVTQSPTHLIKTRGQQVTLRCSSQSGHNTVSWYQQALGQGPQFIFQYYREEENGRGNFPPRFSGLQFPNYSSELNVNALELDDSALYLCASSLASGGETQYFGPGTRLLVL.

This chain connects TRBV2 to TRBJ1-5, with D maybe TRBD1 (6 bases). This CDR3 comprises 15 residues. Germline V gene lookup returns CDR1 SNHLY and CDR2 FYNNEI. V shed 4 bases and J shed 3 bases, with 13 bases lying between them. The CDR3 nucleotides are TGTGCCAGCAGTGGGGCCCGGACAGACAATCAGCCCCAGCATTTT. As protein: CASSGARTDNQPQHF.

This sequence joins TRBV5-4 and TRBJ2-5, with TRBD2 as a possible D gene (6 bases). Germline V lookup: CDR1 SGHNT, CDR2 YYREEE (reference sequence). Trimming shortened V by 0 bases and J by 5 bases, and 14 bases separated the two germline ends. This CDR3 comprises 15 residues. DNA for the CDR3: TGTGCCAGCAGCTTGGCTAGGACTATTGGGGAGACCCAGTACTTC. Encoded protein: CASSLARTIGETQYF.

This sequence joins TRBV4-1 and TRBJ2-7, with 10 bases fitting TRBD2. This CDR3 is 15 amino acids long. CDR1 and CDR2 from the germline V gene are MGHRA and YSYEKL. Trimming at V came to 2 bases and at J to 3 bases, leaving 4 bases not matched to a gene. The DNA for the CDR3 is TGCGCCAGCAGCCAACGGACTAGCGGTAACTACGAGCAGTACTTC. This encodes CASSQRTSGNYEQYF.

The CDR3 reads CASSAQSNQPQHF. CDR3 DNA: TGTGCCAGCAGTGCACAGAGCAATCAGCCCCAGCATTTT. The chain recombines TRBV2 with TRBJ1-5; D is unclear. The CDR3 spans 13 residues. From germline, CDR1 is SNHLY and CDR2 FYNNEI. V was pared by 4 bases and J by 1 base, with 5 bases between.

The chain joins TRBV19 to TRBJ2-2, with a possible D match to TRBD1 (6 bases). This CDR3 is built from 15 residues. From germline, CDR1 is LNHDA and CDR2 SQIVND (reference sequence). Trimming took 7 bases from V and 3 from J, leaving 15 bases between them. CDR3: CASTERDTYTGELFF. In nucleotides, the CDR3 is TGTGCCAGTACTGAGAGGGACACCTACACCGGGGAGCTGTTTTTT. The whole variable domain, remainder taken from reference TRBV19 and TRBJ2-2, is DGGITQSPKYLFRKEGQNVTLSCEQNLNHDAMYWYRQDPGQGLRLIYYSQIVNDFQKGDIAEGYSVSREKKESFPLTVTSAQKNPTAFYLCASTERDTYTGELFFGEGSRLTVL.